What follows are 27 T cell receptor beta chains derived from one specimen sequenced in a study of Ad26.COV2.S vaccination and SARS-CoV-2 variants. Described treatment: around 19 received Ad26.COV2.S at low or high dose, single or two shots; roughly five received placebo; per-sample allocation not given. Day 63 following the first vaccine or placebo injection was when the samples were taken. This table comes from immunoSEQ multiplex PCR, and its TCRdb copy is limited to in-frame clones, with some not included. The sample shows about 250,000 clones, roughly 89% of them seen only once. Here the sequenced sample was peripheral blood, taken in a trial of Ad26.COV2.S vaccine versus placebo. Every receptor here comes from a person aged 18-60 years who received the Ad26.COV2.S COVID-19 vaccine or a placebo.

CDR3 sequence (DNA): TGTGCTAGTGGTGCCTGGACAGGGGAGAATGGGGGCTACACCTTC. Its protein is CASGAWTGENGGYTF. V usage is TRBV12-5 and J usage is TRBJ1-2, with 9 positions matching TRBD1. V trimming: 5 bases; J trimming: 8 bases; junction bases outside the gene matches: 12. The CDR3 spans 15 residues. Germline loops: CDR1 LGHNT, CDR2 FRNRAP. Full variable domain (missing parts from reference TRBV12-5 and TRBJ1-2): DARVTQTPRHKVTEMGQEVTMRCQPILGHNTVFWYRQTMMQGLELLAYFRNRAPLDDSGMPKDRFSAEMPDATLATLKIQPSEPRDSAVYFCASGAWTGENGGYTFGSGTRLTVV.

This chain joins TRBV7-9 and TRBJ2-3, with 8 positions matching TRBD2. Germline CDR1 SEHNR, CDR2 FQNEAQ (reference sequence). V was pared by 3 bases and J by 13 bases, with 12 bases of the junction left unmatched. CDR3 length equals 14 residues. The CDR3 sequence: CASSFGFSGTREYF. The CDR3 coding sequence is TGTGCCAGCAGCTTTGGCTTCTCCGGGACTAGAGAGTATTTT.

The chain combines TRBV19 with TRBJ1-5; D is unclear. The germline gives CDR1 LNHDA, CDR2 SQIVND (reference sequence). The CDR3 is 16 residues long. V lost 3 bases and J 5 bases, leaving 17 bases between the germline ends. CDR3 sequence reads: CASSMSPQRIDQPQHF. For the CDR3, the DNA is TGTGCCAGTAGTATGAGCCCCCAAAGGATCGATCAGCCCCAGCATTTT. The complete variable domain, with remaining parts taken from reference TRBV19 and TRBJ1-5, reads DGGITQSPKYLFRKEGQNVTLSCEQNLNHDAMYWYRQDPGQGLRLIYYSQIVNDFQKGDIAEGYSVSREKKESFPLTVTSAQKNPTAFYLCASSMSPQRIDQPQHFGDGTRLSIL.

The V call is TRBV30, the J call TRBJ1-4; the match to TRBD1 covers 8 bases. Germline CDR1 is GTSNPN and CDR2 is SVGIG (reference sequence). CDR3 length equals 16 residues. The ends lost 0 bases at V and 11 bases at J; junction bases unmatched: 14. CDR3 nucleotides: TGTGCCTGGAGTGTAGAGAGGACAGGGAGTCCTGAGAAACTGTTTTTT. It codes for CAWSVERTGSPEKLFF.

The V call is TRBV18, the J call TRBJ2-1; weak D call: TRBD2 (6 bases). The CDR3 spans 16 residues. Germline CDR1 is KGHSH and CDR2 is LQKENI. V shed 2 bases and J shed 2 bases, with 13 bases lying between them. Here the CDR3 DNA reads TGTGCCAGCTCACCAATGACTAGTACCCCCTACAATGAGCAGTTCTTC. Translating gives CASSPMTSTPYNEQFF.

This clone was recorded once. V and J are TRBV24-1 and TRBJ1-1, with D possibly matching TRBD1 (5 bases). CDR1 KGHDR and CDR2 SFDVKD come from the germline V gene. V was clipped by 5 bases and J by 3 bases, with 18 bases between them. CDR3 length equals 16 residues. The CDR3 loop reads CATSGGWVQRYTEAFF. The CDR3 DNA follows: TGTGCCACCAGTGGGGGGTGGGTCCAGAGATACACTGAAGCTTTCTTT.

The chain joins TRBV4-3 to TRBJ2-4; D is ambiguous. CDR3 length: 16 amino acids. V was pared by 1 base and J by 1 base, with 11 bases between. Looked up from germline, CDR1 is LGHNA and CDR2 is YSLEER. Written as DNA, the CDR3 is TGCGCCAGCAGCCAAGTCCGAGATACGGCCAAAAACATTCAGTACTTC. Translation: CASSQVRDTAKNIQYF.

Of note for this clone: The same CDR3 also results from other DNA sequences found in this sample. The chain uses TRBV5-1 and TRBJ1-2, with D uncertain. Germline V gene sequence: CDR1 SGHRS, CDR2 YFSETQ. Trimming cost V 0 bases and J 5 bases, with 5 bases left between them. The CDR3 is made up of 12 amino acids. CDR3 protein: CASSLGEYGYTF. The CDR3 DNA reads TGCGCCAGCAGCTTGGGGGAGTATGGCTACACCTTC.

This clone was found once. CDR3 region: CASSQDWLAGSDTQYF. The CDR3 nucleotides are TGCGCCAGCAGCCAAGATTGGCTAGCGGGGTCAGATACGCAGTATTTT. The rearrangement joins TRBV4-3 to TRBJ2-3, with 9 bases that match TRBD2. Per the germline V gene, CDR1 is LGHNA and CDR2 is YSLEER. Trimming cost V 0 bases and J 4 bases; bases outside gene matches: 5. The CDR3 is 16 residues long.

The V gene is TRBV5-1, the J gene TRBJ1-1; D not certain. Germline V gives CDR1 SGHRS, CDR2 YFSETQ. The CDR3 is 13 residues long. Trimming cost V 2 bases and J 4 bases, with 9 bases left between them. In nucleotides, the CDR3 is TGCGCCAGCAGCTTAACGTGGGGCACTGAAGCTTTCTTT. Protein sequence: CASSLTWGTEAFF. The variable domain in full, completed from reference TRBV5-1 and TRBJ1-1, reads KAGVTQTPRYLIKTRGQQVTLSCSPISGHRSVSWYQQTPGQGLQFLFEYFSETQRNKGNFPGRFSGRQFSNSRSEMNVSTLELGDSALYLCASSLTWGTEAFFGQGTRLTVV.

This clone has just one count. The rearrangement joins TRBV6-6 to TRBJ1-1; no clear D. In germline, CDR1 is MNHNY, CDR2 SVGAGI (reference sequence). CDR3 length: 15 amino acids. The V end lost 6 bases, the J end lost 1 base, and 15 bases lay between the germline ends. In DNA form, the CDR3 reads TGTGCCAGCAGCCTCGCCGGTCGGGGGAACACTGAAGCTTTCTTT. It encodes CASSLAGRGNTEAFF.

The chain employs TRBV19 and TRBJ1-1; unclear D gene. V lost 6 bases and J lost 1, with 12 bases in between. The CDR3 covers 14 residues. In germline, CDR1 is LNHDA, CDR2 SQIVND (reference sequence). This CDR3 is CASSRSFWNTEAFF. CDR3 DNA sequence: TGTGCCAGTAGCCGCAGTTTCTGGAACACTGAAGCTTTCTTT. The full variable domain, rest sourced from reference TRBV19 and TRBJ1-1, is DGGITQSPKYLFRKEGQNVTLSCEQNLNHDAMYWYRQDPGQGLRLIYYSQIVNDFQKGDIAEGYSVSREKKESFPLTVTSAQKNPTAFYLCASSRSFWNTEAFFGQGTRLTVV.

For this clone: At one boundary the junction diverges from the germline segment, which might be a read error. V is TRBV7-9 and J is TRBJ1-1, with 11 bases aligning to TRBD1. The germline gives CDR1 SEHNR, CDR2 FQNEAQ (reference sequence). This CDR3 has 16 residues. This CDR3 reads CASTLRWGQGDTEAFF. The CDR3 nucleotides are TGTGCCAGCACCTTAAGATGGGGACAGGGGGACACTGAAGCTTTCTTT.

The rearrangement uses TRBV30 and TRBJ1-5; D remains ambiguous. The CDR3 is 13 residues long. The germline V gene encodes CDR1 GTSNPN and CDR2 SVGIG (reference sequence). V was clipped by 0 bases and J by 3 bases, with 6 bases between them. The CDR3: CAWSVADNQPQHF. CDR3 DNA: TGTGCCTGGAGTGTGGCAGACAATCAGCCCCAGCATTTT. The variable domain in full, completed from reference TRBV30 and TRBJ1-5, reads SQTIHQWPATLVQPVGSPLSLECTVEGTSNPNLYWYRQAAGRGLQLLFYSVGIGQISSEVPQNLSASRPQDRQFILSSKKLLLSDSGFYLCAWSVADNQPQHFGDGTRLSIL.

J is TRBJ2-1 and V is TRBV4-2, with TRBD2 identical over 7 bases. The trim removed 0 bases at V and 0 bases at J, leaving 5 bases unmatched. CDR3 length: 17 amino acids. CDR1 is LGHNA, CDR2 YNFKEQ, per germline. The CDR3 bases are TGTGCCAGCAGCCAAGACGCCTGGGGGGGCTCCTACAATGAGCAGTTCTTC. Its translation is CASSQDAWGGSYNEQFF.

The V gene is TRBV30, the J gene TRBJ2-4, with 9 bases matching TRBD2. Per germline, CDR1 GTSNPN and CDR2 SVGIG (reference sequence). CDR3 length equals 12 residues. Trimming took 4 bases from V and 9 from J; bases not matched to a gene: 4. This CDR3 reads CAWIKTSGIQYF. CDR3 coding DNA: TGTGCCTGGATCAAGACTAGCGGCATTCAGTACTTC.

The CDR3 spells CAISQREGPGELFF. In DNA form, the CDR3 reads TGTGCCATCAGTCAACGGGAGGGCCCCGGGGAGCTGTTTTTT. V usage is TRBV10-3 and J usage is TRBJ2-2; TRBD2 matches 8 bases. The CDR3 is 14 amino acids. V shed 5 bases and J 6 bases; nucleotides not matched to a gene: 5. Germline loops: CDR1 ENHRY, CDR2 SYGVKD.

The chain has TRBV4-1 and TRBJ2-6; 11 positions agree with TRBD1. The CDR3 has 19 amino acids. Germline CDR1 reads MGHRA; CDR2 reads YSYEKL. V dropped 5 bases and J dropped 3; count of bases not matched to a gene: 12. CDR3: CASSYRSGQGVYGANVLTF. The DNA of the CDR3 is TGCGCCAGCAGCTACCGATCGGGACAGGGGGTGTATGGGGCCAACGTCCTGACTTTC.

The rearrangement uses TRBV19 and TRBJ1-1; 9 bases are a match to TRBD1. After removal of 4 bases from V and 1 base from J, the junction contained 4 bases not matched to a gene. The CDR3 sequence is 15 residues long. Germline lookup yields CDR1 LNHDA and CDR2 SQIVND (reference sequence). Here the CDR3 reads CASSKWGQGNTEAFF. CDR3 DNA: TGTGCCAGTAGTAAGTGGGGACAGGGGAACACTGAAGCTTTCTTT. The full variable domain, rest sourced from reference TRBV19 and TRBJ1-1, is DGGITQSPKYLFRKEGQNVTLSCEQNLNHDAMYWYRQDPGQGLRLIYYSQIVNDFQKGDIAEGYSVSREKKESFPLTVTSAQKNPTAFYLCASSKWGQGNTEAFFGQGTRLTVV.

The V gene is TRBV3-1 (or the pseudogene TRBV3-2), the J gene TRBJ1-4; 8 bases are shared with TRBD1. The CDR3 is made up of 14 amino acids. Trimming took 2 bases from V and 7 from J; bases not matched to a gene: 3. Germline loops: CDR1 LGHDT, CDR2 YNNKEL (reference sequence). Here the CDR3 reads CASSQRTGSEKLFF. In nucleotides, the CDR3 is TGTGCCAGCAGCCAAAGGACAGGGAGTGAAAAACTGTTTTTT.

The chain couples TRBV3-1 (or the pseudogene TRBV3-2) to TRBJ1-2; D is possibly TRBD1 (5 bases). The germline V gene has CDR1 LGHDT and CDR2 YNNKEL (reference sequence). The V end lost 4 bases, the J end lost 0 bases, and 15 bases lay between the germline ends. This CDR3 is 16 amino acids long. The CDR3 loop is CASSPSGTQANYGYTF. CDR3 nucleotide sequence: TGTGCCAGCAGCCCATCCGGGACGCAGGCTAACTATGGCTACACCTTC.

The chain has TRBV12-3 or TRBV12-4 and TRBJ2-7; no reliable D call. The length of the CDR3 is 12 residues. V was clipped by 6 bases and J by 3 bases, with 9 bases between them. The CDR3 spells CASRGLGYEQYF. The CDR3 nucleotides are TGTGCCAGCAGGGGGTTAGGCTACGAGCAGTACTTC.

The chain combines TRBV4-3 with TRBJ1-1; D gene unclear. Trimming took 3 bases from V and 0 from J, leaving 11 bases between them. The CDR3 covers 15 residues. Germline V gene data show CDR1 as LGHNA and CDR2 as YSLEER. The CDR3 sequence is CASSHGLRVNTEAFF. Written as DNA, the CDR3 is TGCGCCAGCAGCCACGGCCTGAGAGTGAACACTGAAGCTTTCTTT.

The chain recombines TRBV6-2 or TRBV6-3 with TRBJ2-7; maybe TRBD2 (6 bases). With 2 bases removed from V and 7 bases from J, the gap between germline ends came to 12 bases. CDR3 size: 13 residues. Germline CDR1 reads MNHEY; CDR2 reads SVGEGT. The CDR3 coding sequence is TGTGCCAGCAGTTACGGGTCCGCGGGGGAGCAGTACTTC. This sequence encodes CASSYGSAGEQYF.

The gene calls are TRBV6-2 or TRBV6-3 and TRBJ1-2; maybe TRBD1 (6 bases). This CDR3 region has 13 residues. Trimming took off 5 bases at V and 2 bases at J, with 9 bases between the two ends. CDR1 MNHEY and CDR2 SVGEGT come from the germline V gene. CDR3 sequence reads: CASSPDRNYGYTF. CDR3 sequence (DNA): TGTGCCAGCAGTCCAGACAGGAACTATGGCTACACCTTC.

V usage is TRBV6-2 or TRBV6-3 and J usage is TRBJ2-1, with 11 bases lining up with TRBD2. Germline-derived CDR1 and CDR2 are MNHEY and SVGEGT. V was clipped by 5 bases and J by 5 bases; unmatched bases: 5. The CDR3 length is 15 residues. The CDR3: CASSPGTSGNNEQFF. The CDR3 nucleotides are TGTGCCAGCAGTCCCGGGACTAGCGGAAACAATGAGCAGTTCTTC.

This clone came up a few times. The V gene is TRBV10-1, the J gene TRBJ2-7; 9 bases match TRBD2. Germline assignment: CDR1 WNHNN and CDR2 SYGVQD (reference sequence). The CDR3 is 18 residues long. Trimming removed 0 bases from V and 0 bases from J; junction bases left unmatched: 9. The CDR3 spells CASSESLPCGRASYEQYV. CDR3 coding DNA: TGCGCCAGCAGTGAGTCGCTCCCTTGCGGGAGGGCCTCCTACGAGCAGTACGTC.